This is a list of T cell receptor beta chains from one sample in a study of breast tumors, draining lymph nodes, adjacent tissues. TCRdb re-analysed the multiplex PCR reads in MiXCR, keeping a single row per CDR3 protein. Of under 350,000 distinct CDR3 sequences listed, 30% to 35% are singletons. Input material: axillary lymph node tissue. Source of these receptors: a female donor with breast cancer. Some clones in this sample may be carry-over from other donors' samples. CDR3s include the opening cysteine and the closing phenylalanine or tryptophan. D genes are given only for firm matches. Size tells how often a clone was seen (once, few, many) or the class of an expanded clone, and some rows leave it out.

cdr3_nt cdr3_aa clone_size j_call d_call v_call
TGTGCCATCAGGGGCACTAGCGGGGTCTACAATGAGCAGTTCTTC CAIRGTSGVYNEQFF many TRBJ2-1 TRBD2 TRBV10-3
TGTGCCAGCAGTTTCTGGGCAGACCTATCTAATGAGCAGTTCTTC CASSFWADLSNEQFF . TRBJ2-1 . TRBV12-3/TRBV12-4
TGTGCCAGCAGTTTCACACAGGGCCCCTACGAGCAGTACTTC CASSFTQGPYEQYF few TRBJ2-7 . TRBV27
TGTGCCAGCAGCAGGCTAGCGGGAGGATGGAATGAGCAGTTCTTC CASSRLAGGWNEQFF many TRBJ2-1 TRBD2 TRBV7-9
TGTGCCAGCGCCGTAGAGGGGATCGCCAGTCAGCCCCAGCATTTT CASAVEGIASQPQHF . TRBJ1-5 . TRBV6-1
TGTGCCAGTATCATGACCGGCACAGATACGCAGTATTTT CASIMTGTDTQYF many TRBJ2-3 . TRBV19
TGCGCCAGCAGCTTGGGACAGTTAGAGACCCAGTACTTC CASSLGQLETQYF many TRBJ2-5 . TRBV5-1
TGTGCCAGCAGCGGGGGGGGCAACGTCCTGACTTTC CASSGGGNVLTF . TRBJ2-6 TRBD2 TRBV5-4
TGCAGTGCTAGGTCCGGCGGGAGCAGCTCCTACGAGCAGTACTTC CSARSGGSSSYEQYF . TRBJ2-7 TRBD2 TRBV20-1
TGTGCCAGCAGCCCATTTTCTTTCACAGATACGCAGTATTTT CASSPFSFTDTQYF many TRBJ2-3 . TRBV11-2
TGTGCCAGCAGTGGAGGGACAGGCACTGAAAGGAAACAGCCCCAGCATTTT CASSGGTGTERKQPQHF many TRBJ1-5 TRBD1 TRBV2
TGCAGTGCTAGAGATCTGCGGCAGTCCTACAGTGAGCAGTTCTTC CSARDLRQSYSEQFF . TRBJ2-1 . TRBV20-1
TGTGCCAGCAGCTTAGGGGTGTGGGACAGGGACCCTAATTCACCCCTCCACTTT CASSLGVWDRDPNSPLHF . TRBJ1-6 TRBD1 TRBV7-3
TGTGCCAGCAGTGTCCAGACAGGGGGCAATCAGCCCCAGCATTTT CASSVQTGGNQPQHF many TRBJ1-5 TRBD1 TRBV2
TGCAGCGTTGAAAGGCAGATTAGCACAGATACGCAGTATTTT CSVERQISTDTQYF many TRBJ2-3 . TRBV29-1
TGTGCCACCAGCAACCCCGGGGGGGTCGGAAACACCATATATTTT CATSNPGGVGNTIYF few TRBJ1-3 . TRBV15
TGTGCCAGCAGCTTAGACCGACTCTCCTACGAGCAGTACTTC CASSLDRLSYEQYF many TRBJ2-7 . TRBV11-2
TGCGCCAGCAGCTTAGGACAGTTCGGAGCAACTAATGAAAAACTGTTTTTT CASSLGQFGATNEKLFF many TRBJ1-4 . TRBV5-1
TGTGCCAGCAGTGTCCCAATCGAGGGACATCTCTCTACGCAGTATTTT CASSVPIEGHLSTQYF many TRBJ2-3 . TRBV6-1
TGTGCCAGCTCACCACCGCTCAGGGTAGATACGCAGTATTTT CASSPPLRVDTQYF few TRBJ2-3 . TRBV18
TGTGCCAGCACCCCTCGGGGGGTGTATGAGCAGTTCTTC CASTPRGVYEQFF many TRBJ2-1 TRBD2 TRBV13
TGCGCCAGCAGTCACGGACTAGCGGGAGGTGTAGATACGCAGTATTTT CASSHGLAGGVDTQYF many TRBJ2-3 TRBD2 TRBV10-2
TGCAGTGCTAGAACTACTAGCGGGAGGGCACTCGAGCAGTACTTC CSARTTSGRALEQYF many TRBJ2-7 TRBD2 TRBV20-1
TGCGCCAGCAGCCAGCCACAGGGGGCCGATGAGCAGTTCTTC CASSQPQGADEQFF many TRBJ2-1 TRBD1 TRBV4-1
TGTGTCAGCAGTTACGGGTCGGGTGACTCTGGAAACACCATATATTTT CVSSYGSGDSGNTIYF . TRBJ1-3 . TRBV6-6
TGCAGTGCTAGAGGAACAGGGGAGCAGTACTTC CSARGTGEQYF many TRBJ2-7 . TRBV20-1
TGTGCCAGTGAAGGAGGGGCAGAGACCCAGTACTTC CASEGGAETQYF many TRBJ2-5 . TRBV6-2/TRBV6-3
TGTGCCAGCAGCTCCAGGCGACAGGGGCCTCGAACCGCTCACCAAGAGACCCAGTACTTC CASSSRRQGPRTAHQETQYF many TRBJ2-5 TRBD1 TRBV7-8
TGTGCCAGCTCACGGACAGGGGATAGCAATCGGCCCCAGCATTTT CASSRTGDSNRPQHF few TRBJ1-5 TRBD1 TRBV18